These 17 T cell receptor beta chains were sequenced from one sample in a study of blood T cell repertoires in COVID-19. The method was immunoSEQ multiplex PCR; TCRdb's version includes in-frame clones alone and lacks a portion of them. The repertoire holds 200,000 to 300,000 clones, 80% to 90% seen once, with roughly 4% in the top ten. What was sequenced was PBMCs or T cells enriched from blood (not recorded which). These receptors all come from a woman in her twenties or thirties who had recovered from COVID-19.

The V and J genes are TRBV28 and TRBJ2-7; the match to TRBD1 covers 11 bases. V gave up 11 bases and J gave up 7 bases; unmatched junction bases: 13. The germline V gene has CDR1 MDHEN and CDR2 SYDVKM. The length of the CDR3 is 14 residues. The CDR3 spells CAGRTGGAQGEQYF. Written as DNA, the CDR3 is TGTGCCGGAAGGACAGGGGGCGCCCAGGGGGAGCAGTACTTC.

The chain employs TRBV29-1 and TRBJ2-1; D is ambiguous. The CDR3 has 13 amino acids. V was trimmed by 1 base and J by 9 bases, leaving 13 bases between them. Looked up from germline, CDR1 is SQVTM and CDR2 is ANQGSEA. For the CDR3, the DNA is TGCAGCGTTGAAGGTAGTCTAGGTGGTGAGCAGTTCTTC. Translated: CSVEGSLGGEQFF.

The chain uses TRBV4-2 and TRBJ2-1, with TRBD2 matching over 12 bases. J was trimmed by 2 bases and V by 1 base; bases with no gene match: 3. Germline V gives CDR1 LGHNA, CDR2 YNFKEQ. This CDR3 has 17 amino acids. The CDR3 protein is CASSQGASGRAYNEQFF. CDR3 coding DNA: TGTGCCAGCAGCCAAGGTGCTAGCGGGAGGGCCTACAATGAGCAGTTCTTC.

The V call is TRBV28, the J call TRBJ1-1, with TRBD1 matching over 9 bases. Germline values: CDR1 MDHEN, CDR2 SYDVKM. This CDR3 has 13 amino acids. The ends lost 5 bases at V and 11 bases at J; junction bases unmatched: 9. The CDR3 DNA sequence: TGTGCCAGCAGTGTCCGGGACAGGGTATCGGCTTTCTTT. It is translated as CASSVRDRVSAFF.

The rearrangement links TRBV4-1 to TRBJ2-1; D is uncertain. The CDR3 extends over 16 amino acids. Germline lookup yields CDR1 MGHRA and CDR2 YSYEKL. With 2 bases removed from V and 0 bases from J, the gap between germline ends came to 11 bases. CDR3 in DNA: TGCGCCAGCAGCCAAACAGAAGTTAGCTCCTACAATGAGCAGTTCTTC. Its protein is CASSQTEVSSYNEQFF.

V is TRBV28 and J is TRBJ1-5; D possibly corresponds to TRBD1 (6 bases). Germline V gene lookup returns CDR1 MDHEN and CDR2 SYDVKM. Trimming took 5 bases from V and 12 from J, leaving 20 bases between them. CDR3 size: 14 residues. CDR3 amino acids: CASSIADSGTGQHF. Written as DNA, the CDR3 is TGTGCCAGCAGTATCGCGGACAGCGGTACCGGCCAGCATTTT.

The V and J genes are TRBV28 and TRBJ1-5; no reliable D call. CDR3 length equals 13 residues. V shed 7 bases and J shed 6 bases, with 13 bases lying between them. Per the germline V gene, CDR1 is MDHEN and CDR2 is SYDVKM. The CDR3 sequence: CASTPPPGQPQHF. In DNA, the CDR3 is TGTGCCAGCACTCCACCCCCGGGTCAGCCCCAGCATTTT. The whole variable domain, remainder taken from reference TRBV28 and TRBJ1-5, is DVKVTQSSRYLVKRTGEKVFLECVQDMDHENMFWYRQDPGLGLRLIYFSYDVKMKEKGDIPEGYSVSREKKERFSLILESASTNQTSMYLCASTPPPGQPQHFGDGTRLSIL.

This clone was observed many times. The chain employs TRBV18 and TRBJ2-7; TRBD2 matches at 8 bases. This CDR3 comprises 14 residues. In germline, CDR1 is KGHSH, CDR2 LQKENI. The trim removed 2 bases at V and 6 bases at J, leaving 6 bases unmatched. In DNA form, the CDR3 reads TGTGCCAGCTCACCAAATCAGCGGGAGACCGAGCAGTACTTC. Protein product: CASSPNQRETEQYF.

The J gene is TRBJ2-5, the V gene TRBV29-1; D remains unclear. The CDR3 sequence is 13 residues long. Trimming took off 4 bases at V and 2 bases at J, with 11 bases between the two ends. Germline CDR1 SQVTM, CDR2 ANQGSEA. The CDR3 loop reads CSVGLRLQETQYF. CDR3 sequence (DNA): TGCAGCGTTGGCCTTCGGTTACAAGAGACCCAGTACTTC. Together with reference TRBV29-1 and TRBJ2-5, the CDR3 gives the full variable domain: SAVISQKPSRDICQRGTSLTIQCQVDSQVTMMFWYRQQPGQSLTLIATANQGSEATYESGFVIDKFPISRPNLTFSTLTVSNMSPEDSSIYLCSVGLRLQETQYFGPGTRLLVL.

Comment on this clone: Other DNA variants within this sample encode the same CDR3. The rearrangement joins TRBV19 to TRBJ1-1, with TRBD1 matching over 10 bases. Germline V CDR1 and CDR2: LNHDA, SQIVND (reference sequence). This CDR3 spans 13 amino acids. V lost 5 bases and J lost 3; bases outside the gene matches: 0. CDR3 DNA: TGTGCCAGTAGTGGGACAGGGGACACTGAAGCTTTCTTT. Residues: CASSGTGDTEAFF.

The chain uses TRBV4-3 and TRBJ2-3; a possible D gene is TRBD2 (5 bases). This CDR3 is 16 amino acids long. Germline CDR1 LGHNA, CDR2 YSLEER. V was trimmed by 4 bases and J by 0 bases, leaving 14 bases between them. The CDR3 sequence is CASSREGRGSTDTQYF. The CDR3 coding sequence is TGCGCCAGCAGCCGAGAAGGCCGCGGGAGCACAGATACGCAGTATTTT.

This clone was seen only a few times. V gene TRBV7-3 combines with J gene TRBJ2-5; maybe TRBD1 (6 bases). This CDR3 is built from 13 residues. Per germline, CDR1 SGHTA and CDR2 FQGTGA. The germline V and J ends were trimmed by 5 bases and 5 bases, with 12 bases remaining between them. This CDR3 is CASSDGQRETQYF. The CDR3 nucleotides read TGTGCCAGCAGCGACGGACAGCGGGAGACCCAGTACTTC. The entire variable domain, with the rest obtained from reference TRBV7-3 and TRBJ2-5, is as follows: GAGVSQTPSNKVTEKGKYVELRCDPISGHTALYWYRQSLGQGPEFLIYFQGTGAADDSGLPNDRFFAVRPEGSVSTLKIQRTERGDSAVYLCASSDGQRETQYFGPGTRLLVL.

The chain is built from TRBV7-9 and TRBJ1-6, with unresolved D. The CDR3 totals 14 residues. Deletions cut 5 bases from V and 7 bases from J, with 12 bases between. The V gene's germline CDR1 is SEHNR and CDR2 FQNEAQ (reference sequence). CDR3 amino acids: CASSPRPGNSPLHF. In DNA, the CDR3 is TGTGCCAGCAGCCCTCGACCGGGAAATTCACCCCTCCACTTT.

This chain links TRBV3-1 (or the pseudogene TRBV3-2) with TRBJ1-2; D possibly corresponds to TRBD1 (5 bases). The length of the CDR3 is 15 residues. Germline-derived CDR1 and CDR2 are LGHDT and YNNKEL (reference sequence). With 5 bases removed from V and 1 base from J, the gap between germline ends came to 14 bases. The CDR3 spells CASSLDRSLNYGYTF. The CDR3 nucleotides are TGTGCCAGCAGCTTAGACAGAAGCCTTAACTATGGCTACACCTTC.

This clone was seen only once. The chain couples TRBV4-3 to TRBJ1-6; no reliable D call. V lost 4 bases and J 7 bases, leaving 14 bases between the germline ends. Germline values: CDR1 LGHNA, CDR2 YSLEER. There are 15 residues in the CDR3. CDR3 in amino acids: CASSLGRLWNSPLHF. In DNA form, the CDR3 reads TGCGCCAGCAGCCTAGGGAGGTTGTGGAATTCACCCCTCCACTTT.

The chain employs TRBV6-5 and TRBJ1-5; no clear D. The CDR3 spans 14 residues. Trimming cost V 6 bases and J 3 bases, with 12 bases left between them. Germline V gene sequence: CDR1 MNHEY, CDR2 SVGAGI. The chain's CDR3 is CASRLPGDNQPQHF. The CDR3 DNA reads TGTGCCAGCAGACTCCCGGGAGACAATCAGCCCCAGCATTTT.

This chain joins TRBV18 and TRBJ2-5; 11 bases fit TRBD2. Trimming cost V 3 bases and J 5 bases; bases outside gene matches: 2. Germline V gives CDR1 KGHSH, CDR2 LQKENI. This CDR3 is 14 amino acids long. The CDR3 DNA sequence: TGTGCCAGCTCACCGACTAGCGGGAAGGAGACCCAGTACTTC. Amino acid sequence: CASSPTSGKETQYF.